This T cell receptor (beta chain) derives from a study of blood T cell repertoires in COVID-19. About the research overall: Sources were T cells, B-cell-depleted T cells, or PBMCs; the material itself was cDNA or gDNA.

The germline V gene has CDR1 SGHNT and CDR2 YENEEA. The CDR3 sequence is 13 residues long. V lost 3 bases and J lost 8, with 10 bases in between. In the authors' methods: Reference gene primer amplification yielded estimated nucleated cell counts. Method: immunoSEQ multiplex PCR; TCRdb's copy keeps in-frame clones and lacks some. V, J and clone size derive from that table, while D and trimming were established from the DNA sequence. The sample contains roughly 64,000 clones, 85% to 90% of which appear only once. Sequences were obtained from peripheral blood. The chain uses TRBV11-3 and TRBJ1-4, with a possible D match to TRBD1 (5 bases). This clonotype originated in a man aged 45-65 years with active COVID-19. Written as DNA, the CDR3 is TGTGCCAGCAGCTTGGGCCGACAGGAAAAACTGTTTTTT. It is translated as CASSLGRQEKLFF.